The next 24 T cell receptor beta chains were all read from a single sample in a study of T-cell reconstitution after alpha-beta-depleted transplantation in children. For TCRbeta, the library was prepared with unique molecular identifiers. TCRdb itself ran the PCR reads through MiXCR, one entry per CDR3 protein. The sample records around 410,000 distinct CDR3 sequences, about a tenth being singletons. The source material was PBMCs from the stem cell graft donor, sampled from the stem cell graft. Receptors were obtained from a human donor who donated a stem cell graft to a child with acute myeloid leukemia.

The genes are TRBV7-9 and TRBJ2-5; D is ambiguous. Germline V gives CDR1 SEHNR, CDR2 FQNEAQ (reference sequence). The CDR3 is 14 amino acids. Trimming took off 1 base at V and 3 bases at J, with 9 bases between the two ends. CDR3: CASSLVATKETQYF. The CDR3 nucleotides read TGTGCCAGCAGCTTAGTGGCTACGAAAGAGACCCAGTACTTC. The full variable domain, in which reference TRBV7-9 and TRBJ2-5 provide the parts outside the CDR3, is DTGVSQNPRHKITKRGQNVTFRCDPISEHNRLYWYRQTLGQGPEFLTYFQNEAQLEKSRLLSDRFSAERPKGSFSTLEIQRTEQGDSAMYLCASSLVATKETQYFGPGTRLLVL.

This clonotype was seen only a few times. The V call is TRBV10-3, the J call TRBJ1-3, with 10 bases matching TRBD1. The CDR3 runs 15 residues. Germline loops: CDR1 ENHRY, CDR2 SYGVKD. V lost 4 bases and J lost 2; bases outside the gene matches: 2. CDR3 sequence: CAISGQGAPGNTIYF. Written as DNA, the CDR3 is TGTGCCATCAGTGGACAGGGGGCGCCTGGAAACACCATATATTTT.

This clonotype was seen many times. V gene TRBV7-6 combines with J gene TRBJ1-1, with no clear D. Between the trimmed V and J ends, which lost 4 bases and 3 bases, there was a span of 6 bases. This CDR3 is 12 amino acids long. Germline CDR1 is SGHVS and CDR2 is FNYEAQ. For the CDR3, the DNA is TGTGCCAGCAGCTCTTGGGACACTGAAGCTTTCTTT. This encodes CASSSWDTEAFF.

This clonotype was seen more than once but under ten times. The chain carries TRBV20-1 and TRBJ1-2; TRBD1 matches 7 bases. CDR1 is DFQATT, CDR2 SNEGSKA, per germline (reference sequence). This CDR3 is 16 amino acids long. The J segment lost 2 bases and the V segment lost 6 bases, leaving 15 bases of the junction unmatched. The CDR3 protein is CSAAQPPGQPNYGYTF. The DNA for the CDR3 is TGCAGTGCGGCACAACCTCCGGGACAGCCAAACTATGGCTACACCTTC.

V is TRBV20-1 and J is TRBJ2-1, with TRBD2 identical over 9 bases. The length of the CDR3 is 14 residues. J gave up 9 bases and V 6 bases, and 12 bases lay outside the gene matches. Germline loops: CDR1 DFQATT, CDR2 SNEGSKA (reference sequence). DNA for the CDR3: TGCAGTGCCGCTGTGGGCGGGGGGGCCGGTGAGCAGTTCTTC. Encoded protein: CSAAVGGGAGEQFF.

The V and J genes are TRBV7-9 and TRBJ2-3; the D is unclear. The ends were cut back, 5 bases at V and 5 bases at J, with 14 bases in the middle. Germline CDR1 SEHNR, CDR2 FQNEAQ (reference sequence). This CDR3 has 14 amino acids. CDR3 sequence reads: CASSLAEQQDTQYF. CDR3 nucleotides: TGTGCCAGCAGCCTCGCGGAGCAGCAAGATACGCAGTATTTT.

The chain employs TRBV2 and TRBJ2-7; D is ambiguous. The CDR3 extends over 15 amino acids. Germline V CDR1 and CDR2: SNHLY, FYNNEI. V lost 5 bases, J lost 1 base, and 15 bases lay in between. DNA for the CDR3: TGTGCCAGCAGTTCCCGGGCGGAACAGTCCTACGAGCAGTACTTC. Translating it yields CASSSRAEQSYEQYF.

This clonotype was counted a few times. This chain links TRBV4-1 with TRBJ1-5; TRBD1 might be the D (5 bases). The CDR3 extends over 14 amino acids. CDR1 is MGHRA and CDR2 is YSYEKL in the germline V gene. V was clipped by 2 bases and J by 9 bases, with 14 bases between them. CDR3 sequence (DNA): TGCGCCAGCAGCCAAAGTTGGGCCAGGGTGCCCCAGCATTTT. Amino acid sequence: CASSQSWARVPQHF.

The chain links TRBV7-9 to TRBJ1-3; D not certain. With 1 base removed from V and 0 bases from J, the gap between germline ends came to 10 bases. The CDR3 covers 16 residues. Germline-derived CDR1 and CDR2 are SEHNR and FQNEAQ (reference sequence). The CDR3 protein is CASSLDRAVSGNTIYF. CDR3 sequence (DNA): TGTGCCAGCAGCTTAGACAGAGCCGTCTCTGGAAACACCATATATTTT.

This clonotype was recorded many times. The genes are TRBV5-4 and TRBJ2-5; D not certain. The germline V gene has CDR1 SGHNT and CDR2 YYREEE (reference sequence). The CDR3 runs 14 residues. Trimming left V 0 bases short and J 1 base short, with 7 bases between. The CDR3 DNA sequence: TGTGCCAGCAGCTTGGCCGTTAGCCAAGAGACCCAGTACTTC. Its protein is CASSLAVSQETQYF.

This clonotype was detected a few times. The genes are TRBV7-6 and TRBJ2-7; possible D gene TRBD2, 5 bases. The germline V and J ends were trimmed by 6 bases and 0 bases, with 18 bases remaining between them. The CDR3 spans 16 residues. CDR1 and CDR2 from the germline V gene are SGHVS and FNYEAQ. The CDR3, as DNA: TGTGCCAGCAGTCACCCCCGCTCCGGGGACTCCTACGAGCAGTACTTC. Translating it yields CASSHPRSGDSYEQYF.

The chain joins TRBV4-2 to TRBJ1-1; 7 nucleotides match TRBD1. The germline gives CDR1 LGHNA, CDR2 YNFKEQ. The V segment lost 0 bases and the J segment 0 bases; nucleotides outside the gene matches: 4. The length of the CDR3 is 16 residues. The CDR3 protein is CASSQEEQGLNTEAFF. CDR3 nucleotides: TGTGCCAGCAGCCAAGAGGAACAGGGGTTGAACACTGAAGCTTTCTTT.

The V and J genes are TRBV29-1 and TRBJ2-3; D gene unclear. The V end lost 3 bases, the J end lost 2 bases, and 6 bases lay between the germline ends. This CDR3 region has 12 residues. CDR1 and CDR2 (germline): SQVTM, ANQGSEA. The CDR3 reads CSVDRFTDTQYF. DNA for the CDR3: TGCAGCGTTGACAGGTTCACAGATACGCAGTATTTT.

CDR3 bases: TGTGCCAGCAGAACGACAGGGTCCTACGAGCAGTACTTC. This translates into CASRTTGSYEQYF. The chain carries TRBV6-2 or TRBV6-3 and TRBJ2-7; TRBD1 matches 7 bases. The CDR3 sequence is 13 residues long. CDR1 MNHEY and CDR2 SVGEGT come from the germline V gene. The V and J ends lost 6 bases and 1 base, in that order; junction bases with no gene match: 3.

This clonotype appeared a few times. This chain uses TRBV12-3 or TRBV12-4 with TRBJ2-2; D is undetermined. The V end was cut by 3 bases, the J end by 2 bases, with 7 bases between. The CDR3 is 14 residues long. DNA for the CDR3: TGTGCCAGCAGTTTTGGGCATAACACCGGGGAGCTGTTTTTT. This encodes CASSFGHNTGELFF.

This clonotype was counted ten times or more. J is TRBJ1-5 and V is TRBV5-5, with D possibly TRBD1 on 5 matching bases. The CDR3 covers 15 residues. Germline loops: CDR1 SGHKS, CDR2 YYEKEE (reference sequence). V was shortened by 0 bases and J by 0 bases, with 7 bases between the two germline ends. CDR3 amino acids: CASSLEGLSNQPQHF. In DNA, the CDR3 is TGTGCCAGCAGCTTGGAGGGGCTTAGCAATCAGCCCCAGCATTTT. Full variable domain (rest looked up from reference TRBV5-5 and TRBJ1-5): DAGVTQSPTHLIKTRGQQVTLRCSPISGHKSVSWYQQVLGQGPQFIFQYYEKEERGRGNFPDRFSARQFPNYSSELNVNALLLGDSALYLCASSLEGLSNQPQHFGDGTRLSIL.

This clonotype was seen a few times. J is TRBJ1-2 and V is TRBV7-9; D not certain. The germline CDR1 and CDR2 sequences are SEHNR and FQNEAQ (reference sequence). Trimming cost V 1 base and J 2 bases, with 14 bases left between them. The CDR3 loop spans 16 amino acids. CDR3 region: CASSLVEGWWNYGYTF. The DNA of the CDR3 is TGTGCCAGCAGCTTAGTCGAGGGTTGGTGGAACTATGGCTACACCTTC.

The V and J genes are TRBV6-1 and TRBJ2-7; 7 nucleotides line up with TRBD1. From germline, CDR1 is MNHNS and CDR2 SASEGT. The CDR3 consists of 17 residues. The trim removed 6 bases at V and 3 bases at J, leaving 17 bases unmatched. CDR3 amino acids: CASSKDLSGTVLYEQYV. CDR3 DNA: TGTGCCAGCAGCAAGGATCTATCCGGGACAGTTCTCTACGAGCAGTACGTC.

This clonotype has only a few counts. The chain is built from TRBV27 and TRBJ2-1; 9 nucleotides match TRBD2. Germline V gene lookup returns CDR1 MNHEY and CDR2 SMNVEV (reference sequence). V dropped 6 bases and J dropped 16; count of bases not matched to a gene: 13. The CDR3 sequence is 13 residues long. This CDR3 reads CASSRNTGTSKFF. The CDR3 bases are TGTGCCAGCAGCCGTAACACCGGGACTAGCAAATTCTTC.

This clonotype has just a few counts. J is TRBJ2-5 and V is TRBV3-1, with D perhaps TRBD1 (5 bases). The CDR3 covers 14 residues. Deletions cut 1 base from V and 5 bases from J, with 11 bases between. Germline V gene data show CDR1 as LGHDT and CDR2 as YNNKEL (reference sequence). In DNA, the CDR3 is TGTGCCAGCAGCCAAGTGCAGGGCGGCGAGACCCAGTACTTC. Protein: CASSQVQGGETQYF.

A few counts support this clonotype. The rearrangement joins TRBV6-1 to TRBJ1-2, with 7 bases identical to TRBD1. This CDR3 region has 15 residues. Germline CDR1 reads MNHNS; CDR2 reads SASEGT. V lost 5 bases to trimming and J lost 4 bases; unmatched junction nucleotides: 10. CDR3 amino acids: CASSRDSPDTYGYTF. In DNA, the CDR3 is TGTGCCAGCAGTCGGGACAGTCCAGATACCTATGGCTACACCTTC.

This chain connects TRBV29-1 to TRBJ2-3, with a tentative D call TRBD1 (5 bases). The CDR3 runs 13 residues. The V and J ends lost 3 bases and 0 bases respectively, with 7 bases between them. The V gene's germline CDR1 is SQVTM and CDR2 ANQGSEA. The CDR3 nucleotides read TGCAGCGTTGACCCAGGGAGCACAGATACGCAGTATTTT. Translating it yields CSVDPGSTDTQYF.

The chain employs TRBV4-3 and TRBJ1-2, with D possibly being TRBD1 (6 bases). The length of the CDR3 is 14 residues. The germline V gene encodes CDR1 LGHNA and CDR2 YSLEER. V lost 0 bases to trimming and J lost 4 bases, with 9 bases between them. CDR3 DNA sequence: TGCGCCAGCAGCCAAGAGGGCAGGGGCTATGGCTACACCTTC. Protein sequence: CASSQEGRGYGYTF.

The CDR3: CSPRGGLDTQYF. The DNA for the CDR3 is TGCAGTCCGAGGGGTGGATTGGATACGCAGTATTTT. This chain uses TRBV20-1 with TRBJ2-3; D is possibly TRBD1 or TRBD2 (5 bases each). Germline CDR1 is DFQATT and CDR2 is SNEGSKA (reference sequence). Trimming left V 8 bases short and J 6 bases short, with 15 bases between. This CDR3 region has 12 residues.